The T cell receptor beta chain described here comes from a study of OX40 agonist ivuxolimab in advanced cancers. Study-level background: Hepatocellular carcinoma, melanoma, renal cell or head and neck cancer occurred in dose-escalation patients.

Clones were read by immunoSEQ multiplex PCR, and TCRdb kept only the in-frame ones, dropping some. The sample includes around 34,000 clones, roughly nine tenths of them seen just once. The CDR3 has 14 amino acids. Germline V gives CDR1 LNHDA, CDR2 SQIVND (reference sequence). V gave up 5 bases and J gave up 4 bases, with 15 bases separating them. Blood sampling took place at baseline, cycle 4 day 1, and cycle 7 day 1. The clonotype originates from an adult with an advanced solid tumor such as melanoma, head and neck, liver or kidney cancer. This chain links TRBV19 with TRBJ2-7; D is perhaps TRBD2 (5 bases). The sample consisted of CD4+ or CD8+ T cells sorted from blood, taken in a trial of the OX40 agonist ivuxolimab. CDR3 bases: TGTGCCAGTAGTTCCCGAGGGCAGTTGTACGAGCAGTACTTC. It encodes CASSSRGQLYEQYF.